This T cell receptor (beta chain) was recorded in a study of T cells in Graves' hyperthyroidism and ophthalmopathy. Researchers amplified the TCR beta CDR3 regions from RNA transcripts. Carried out on the TCR CDR3, a first-round RT-PCR used the HTBI primer set. MiXCR, run by TCRdb on the multiplex PCR reads, gives a single entry per CDR3 protein. This sample has around 570,000 distinct CDR3 sequences, with about 20% found just once. This clonotype occurred many times. The source of this sequence is a man aged 35-49 years with Graves' ophthalmopathy. Sequencing was done on a sample of blood.

The CDR3 loop is CASSSVWGSRGLTYEQYF. The CDR3 region has the DNA TGTGCCAGCAGTTCTGTTTGGGGCTCCAGGGGTCTTACCTACGAGCAGTACTTC. V gene TRBV28 combines with J gene TRBJ2-7; possibly TRBD1 for D (6 bases). The V gene's germline CDR1 is MDHEN and CDR2 SYDVKM. The CDR3 is 18 residues long. Trimming cost V 4 bases and J 2 bases, with 24 bases left between them.